This entry lists 28 T cell receptor beta chains sequenced from one sample in a study of human T cells and chemical hapten exposure. Noted time point: patch test 1, 2 weeks after DPC sensitization. Regarding treatment: therapeutic diphenylcyclopropenone sensitization with weekly scalp DPC. TCRdb processed the RACE reads anew with MiXCR; each CDR3 protein has one entry. This sample has fewer than 400,000 distinct CDR3 sequences, with about 7% found just once. The sequencing here drew on whole blood, taken in connection with sensitization to the hapten diphenylcyclopropenone (DPC). The receptors come from a woman between 18 and 29 years old with alopecia areata. Some clones in this sample may be carry-over from other donors' samples.

This clonotype has at least ten counts. The chain has TRBV2 and TRBJ1-6; D is possibly TRBD1 (6 bases). Germline lookup yields CDR1 SNHLY and CDR2 FYNNEI. V was cut by 6 bases and J by 4 bases, with 16 bases left in between. The length of the CDR3 is 16 residues. This CDR3 is CASRKAGDTYNSPLHF. DNA of the CDR3: TGTGCCAGCAGGAAAGCCGGGGACACTTATAATTCACCCCTCCACTTT.

The V gene is TRBV6-6, the J gene TRBJ1-6, with D possibly matching TRBD1 (6 bases). Germline V gene sequence: CDR1 MNHNY, CDR2 SVGAGI (reference sequence). This CDR3 contains 16 residues. V lost 2 bases to trimming and J lost 7 bases, with 15 bases between them. CDR3 sequence: CASSYRDIRANSPLHF. The CDR3 DNA reads TGTGCCAGCAGTTACCGGGACATCAGGGCGAATTCACCCCTCCACTTT.

Remarks on this clonotype: One end of the junction fails to match germline, which may point to a read error. The rearrangement uses TRBV4-3 and TRBJ2-5; D ambiguous. The CDR3 runs 14 residues. In germline, CDR1 is LGHNA, CDR2 YSLEER. CDR3 sequence (DNA): TGCGCCAGCAGCCAAGATCCCAGACAAGAGACCCAGCACTTC. It codes for CASSQDPRQETQHF.

The rearrangement links TRBV14 to TRBJ1-1; a possible D gene is TRBD1 (5 bases). This CDR3 contains 17 residues. Trimming took 3 bases from V and 4 from J, leaving 21 bases between them. Germline loops: CDR1 SGHDN, CDR2 FVKESK. The CDR3 is CASSQGAERVQGTEAFF. In nucleotides, the CDR3 is TGTGCCAGCAGCCAGGGTGCCGAAAGGGTCCAGGGCACTGAAGCTTTCTTT.

This clonotype was recorded at least ten times. The CDR3 sequence is CASSNGTVHSPLHF. In nucleotides, the CDR3 is TGTGCCAGCTCCAACGGGACAGTACATTCACCCCTCCACTTT. V gene TRBV7-6 combines with J gene TRBJ1-6; 7 bases are shared with TRBD1. Germline lookup yields CDR1 SGHVS and CDR2 FNYEAQ. This CDR3 is 14 amino acids long. V lost 8 bases to trimming and J lost 8 bases; unmatched junction nucleotides: 9.

This clonotype turned up a few times. V gene TRBV4-3 combines with J gene TRBJ1-2; 7 nucleotides line up with TRBD1. The germline CDR1 and CDR2 sequences are LGHNA and YSLEER. With 2 bases clipped from V and 6 bases from J, the junction kept 9 bases outside the gene matches. The CDR3 has 15 residues. The CDR3 here is CASSQLDRLLHGYTF. The CDR3 DNA reads as TGCGCCAGCAGCCAACTGGACAGGCTGCTCCATGGCTACACCTTC.

This clonotype was seen only a few times. This chain uses TRBV12-3 or TRBV12-4 with TRBJ2-1; 10 nucleotides match TRBD2. V shed 2 bases and J 8 bases; nucleotides not matched to a gene: 6. This CDR3 has 15 residues. CDR3 in DNA: TGTGCCAGCAGTTTATGGGGGACTAGCGTCGATGAGCAGTTCTTC. Its protein is CASSLWGTSVDEQFF.

The gene calls are TRBV7-2 and TRBJ1-1; tentative D call: TRBD1 (5 bases). The CDR3 covers 15 residues. V was pared by 5 bases and J by 0 bases, with 13 bases between. Germline V gene sequence: CDR1 SGHTA, CDR2 FQGNSA. Here the CDR3 DNA reads TGTGCCAGCAGCCCCACCCGACAGATGAACACTGAAGCTTTCTTT. Encoded protein: CASSPTRQMNTEAFF. The whole variable domain, filled in from reference TRBV7-2 and TRBJ1-1, reads GAGVSQSPSNKVTEKGKDVELRCDPISGHTALYWYRQSLGQGLEFLIYFQGNSAPDKSGLPSDRFSAERTGGSVSTLTIQRTQQEDSAVYLCASSPTRQMNTEAFFGQGTRLTVV.

In this sample, this clonotype turned up a few times. CDR3 residues: CASSEHPQGNSNQPQHF. The CDR3 DNA sequence: TGTGCCAGCAGTGAACATCCCCAGGGGAATAGCAATCAGCCCCAGCATTTT. The rearrangement joins TRBV6-5 to TRBJ1-5; a possible D gene is TRBD1 (6 bases). V lost 5 bases, J lost 0 bases, and 17 bases lay in between. The germline gives CDR1 MNHEY, CDR2 SVGAGI. This CDR3 is 17 amino acids long.

J is TRBJ2-5 and V is TRBV5-1, with 14 bases fitting TRBD2. V lost 0 bases to trimming and J lost 1 base; unmatched junction nucleotides: 2. The CDR3 has 17 residues. Germline V gene lookup returns CDR1 SGHRS and CDR2 YFSETQ. This CDR3 is CASSLGGTSGGQETQYF. The CDR3 DNA follows: TGCGCCAGCAGCTTGGGTGGGACTAGCGGGGGCCAAGAGACCCAGTACTTC.

This clonotype was seen ten or more times. V usage is TRBV6-2 or TRBV6-3 and J usage is TRBJ2-7, with D perhaps TRBD1 or TRBD2 (5 bases each). The germline V gene encodes CDR1 MNHEY and CDR2 SVGEGT. V lost 8 bases and J 0 bases, leaving 14 bases between the germline ends. The CDR3 spans 14 residues. CDR3 in DNA: TGTGCCAGCGGTAAAACCGGGACCTCCTACGAGCAGTACTTC. Protein product: CASGKTGTSYEQYF.

This clonotype was observed a few times. This rearrangement joins TRBV12-3 or TRBV12-4 to TRBJ1-3; D is ambiguous. Trimming left V 0 bases short and J 7 bases short, with 13 bases between. The CDR3 contains 15 residues. This CDR3 reads CASSLAPKLGNTIYF. In DNA form, the CDR3 reads TGTGCCAGCAGTTTAGCTCCTAAGCTCGGGAACACCATATATTTT.

This clonotype was seen at least ten times. This chain uses TRBV20-1 with TRBJ2-3; D is unresolved. There are 11 residues in the CDR3. With 6 bases removed from V and 7 bases from J, the gap between germline ends came to 11 bases. Germline values: CDR1 DFQATT, CDR2 SNEGSKA (reference sequence). The CDR3 bases are TGCAGTGCCTTAATGGGCAATACGCAGTATTTT. Translated: CSALMGNTQYF.

There are many counts of this clonotype. CDR3 DNA: TGTGCCAGCAGTCTATCAACACTAGCGGGGGGGCCAGATACGCAGTATTTT. Its protein is CASSLSTLAGGPDTQYF. The J gene is TRBJ2-3, the V gene TRBV6-1, with TRBD2 matching 13 bases. Trimming cost V 5 bases and J 4 bases; bases outside gene matches: 9. This CDR3 is built from 17 residues. Germline V gene sequence: CDR1 MNHNS, CDR2 SASEGT.

The chain combines TRBV20-1 with TRBJ1-4; D unresolved. Between the trimmed V and J ends, which lost 5 bases and 2 bases, there was a span of 9 bases. This CDR3 comprises 13 residues. Germline CDR1 and CDR2: DFQATT and SNEGSKA (reference sequence). The CDR3 spells CSAWAPTNEKLFF. In DNA, the CDR3 is TGCAGTGCTTGGGCACCTACTAATGAAAAACTGTTTTTT.

V gene TRBV28 combines with J gene TRBJ2-5; 9 nucleotides line up with TRBD2. The CDR3 runs to 15 residues. Trimming took 7 bases from V and 1 from J; bases not matched to a gene: 7. Per germline, CDR1 MDHEN and CDR2 SYDVKM. CDR3 region: CASNIAGARQETQYF. DNA of the CDR3: TGTGCCAGCAATATAGCGGGGGCCCGCCAAGAGACCCAGTACTTC.

V is TRBV28 and J is TRBJ1-1, with 7 bases fitting TRBD1. Germline V gives CDR1 MDHEN, CDR2 SYDVKM. The CDR3 extends over 14 amino acids. The V gene end was trimmed by 5 bases and the J gene end by 6 bases; junction bases not matched to a gene: 9. The CDR3 DNA sequence: TGTGCCAGCAGTGAAGGGGGCTTGGGGGCTGAAGCTTTCTTT. Translated, it gives CASSEGGLGAEAFF.

The J gene is TRBJ1-1, the V gene TRBV6-2 or TRBV6-3; D possibly corresponds to TRBD1 (6 bases). Germline values: CDR1 MNHEY, CDR2 SVGEGT. The CDR3 consists of 15 residues. V was cut by 5 bases and J by 4 bases, with 17 bases left in between. In DNA form, the CDR3 reads TGTGCCAGCAGTCGCGGCGTACGAGGGGGCACTGAAGCTTTCTTT. Residues: CASSRGVRGGTEAFF.

The chain couples TRBV4-2 to TRBJ2-2; D call uncertain. Germline V CDR1 and CDR2: LGHNA, YNFKEQ. Trimming left V 1 base short and J 1 base short, with 7 bases between. The CDR3 consists of 15 residues. The CDR3 protein is CASSQVPGNTGELFF. CDR3 nucleotide sequence: TGTGCCAGCAGCCAAGTCCCTGGGAACACCGGGGAGCTGTTTTTT.

The chain employs TRBV11-3 and TRBJ2-3; D may correspond to TRBD1 or TRBD2 (6 bases each). The germline gives CDR1 SGHNT, CDR2 YENEEA. The V and J ends lost 5 bases and 5 bases respectively, with 20 bases between them. This CDR3 contains 16 residues. CDR3 bases: TGTGCCAGCAGCCCTCCATCCGAGGGGGGAGTAGATACGCAGTATTTT. Amino acids: CASSPPSEGGVDTQYF. The full variable domain, completed using reference TRBV11-3 and TRBJ2-3, is EAGVVQSPRYKIIEKKQPVAFWCNPISGHNTLYWYLQNLGQGPELLIRYENEEAVDDSQLPKDRFSAERLKGVDSTLKIQPAELGDSAVYLCASSPPSEGGVDTQYFGPGTRLTVL.

Ten or more counts support this clonotype. Written as DNA, the CDR3 is TGTGCCAGCAGGAGGGTTACTGAAGCTTTCTTT. Translated: CASRRVTEAFF. The chain has TRBV7-9 and TRBJ1-1; D is uncertain. Germline values: CDR1 SEHNR, CDR2 FQNEAQ (reference sequence). The V gene lost 6 bases and the J gene lost 5 bases, with 7 bases spanning the gap. CDR3 length: 11 amino acids.

Only a few counts were recorded for this clonotype. The chain has TRBV4-1 and TRBJ2-7; possible D gene TRBD1, 5 bases. This CDR3 is 15 amino acids long. Germline CDR1 MGHRA, CDR2 YSYEKL. Trimming shortened V by 0 bases and J by 0 bases, and 9 bases separated the two germline ends. The CDR3 DNA sequence: TGCGCCAGCAGCCAAGACAAAGGGGTCTCCTACGAGCAGTACTTC. Translation gives CASSQDKGVSYEQYF.

This clonotype was counted ten times or more. The J gene is TRBJ1-2, the V gene TRBV2; perhaps TRBD1 as D (5 bases). Germline assignment: CDR1 SNHLY and CDR2 FYNNEI. The CDR3 length is 14 residues. Trimming shortened V by 5 bases and J by 4 bases, and 14 bases separated the two germline ends. Here the CDR3 DNA reads TGTGCCAGCAGTACTTTGACAGCACTCTATGGCTACACCTTC. Residues: CASSTLTALYGYTF.

This clonotype was seen ten or more times. V is TRBV12-3 or TRBV12-4 and J is TRBJ2-7, with TRBD1 matching over 8 bases. The CDR3 is made up of 14 amino acids. The V and J ends lost 3 bases and 5 bases, in that order; junction bases with no gene match: 6. The CDR3 nucleotides read TGTGCCAGCAGTTTCGGGACAGGTTTCAACGAGCAGTACTTC. It codes for CASSFGTGFNEQYF.

The J gene is TRBJ2-2, the V gene TRBV5-6, with unresolved D. Per the germline V gene, CDR1 is SGHDT and CDR2 is YYEEEE. Between the trimmed V and J ends, which lost 3 bases and 2 bases, there was a span of 11 bases. This CDR3 is built from 15 residues. CDR3 coding DNA: TGTGCCAGCAGCTCCTCCCCAGGCAACACCGGGGAGCTGTTTTTT. Translation gives CASSSSPGNTGELFF.

This clonotype has more than one count but fewer than ten. The chain is built from TRBV2 and TRBJ1-1, with 7 bases that match TRBD1. The junction had 6 bases not matched to a gene; V was cut back by 10 bases and J by 1 base. This CDR3 has 13 residues. Germline loops: CDR1 SNHLY, CDR2 FYNNEI. CDR3 DNA sequence: TGTGCCAAAACCGGGACAGCGAACACTGAAGCTTTCTTT. Protein product: CAKTGTANTEAFF.

The chain combines TRBV3-1 with TRBJ1-1; D may be TRBD1 (6 bases). Looked up from germline, CDR1 is LGHDT and CDR2 is YNNKEL (reference sequence). The CDR3 is made up of 12 amino acids. The V and J ends lost 7 bases and 9 bases respectively, with 15 bases between them. The DNA of the CDR3 is TGTGCCAGCATCAGTAAAGGGGACAAAGCTTTCTTT. Protein product: CASISKGDKAFF.

There are a few counts of this clonotype. The V gene is TRBV5-4, the J gene TRBJ1-1; tentatively, D is TRBD1 (6 bases). This CDR3 spans 17 amino acids. CDR1 and CDR2 (germline): SGHNT, YYREEE (reference sequence). V was trimmed by 1 base and J by 4 bases, leaving 20 bases between them. CDR3 sequence: CASSLRMSGDWGTEAFF. Here the CDR3 DNA reads TGTGCCAGCAGCTTGAGGATGTCAGGGGACTGGGGCACTGAAGCTTTCTTT.